This is a list of T cell receptor beta chains from one sample in a study of CD8 T cells in ankylosing spondylitis. From the 5' RACE reads, TCRdb called clonotypes with MiXCR, one entry per CDR3 protein. Of about 220,000 distinct CDR3 sequences detected, roughly 10% appear once; the ten largest clones hold about 19%. Sequenced material: blood, either unsorted or a sorted T cell fraction (not recorded which). The receptors were sampled from a male donor with ankylosing spondylitis or in good health (not recorded which). CDR3s include the opening cysteine and the closing phenylalanine or tryptophan. A D gene is named only where the DNA matches it firmly. Rows may omit the clone size; those that give it use once, few, many or a size class.

>TRBV20-1|TRBJ1-5|-|many
CSASMGHGDQPQHF
TGCAGTGCTAGTATGGGGCACGGGGATCAGCCCCAGCATTTT
>TRBV12-3/TRBV12-4|TRBJ2-7|TRBD2|many
CASSELPGTSGDEQYF
TGTGCCAGCAGCGAGCTTCCCGGGACTAGCGGCGACGAGCAGTACTTC
>TRBV12-3/TRBV12-4|TRBJ2-1|TRBD2|many
CASRSWGLASF
TGTGCCAGCAGATCGTGGGGACTAGCCTCATTC
>TRBV19|TRBJ1-2|-|-
CVTQDKGRPYGYTF
TGTGTCACCCAGGACAAGGGGCGACCCTATGGCTACACCTTC
>TRBV5-1|TRBJ2-5|-|few
CASTLGGQETQYF
TGCGCCAGCACTCTAGGGGGACAAGAGACCCAGTACTTC
>TRBV12-3/TRBV12-4|TRBJ1-2|TRBD1|few
CACRQGEYSGYTF
TGTGCCTGCAGACAGGGGGAGTACTCTGGCTACACCTTC
>TRBV5-5|TRBJ2-3|TRBD2|many
CASSLSGDGDTQYF
TGTGCCAGCAGCTTAAGCGGGGACGGAGATACGCAGTATTTT
>TRBV7-2|TRBJ1-2|-|many
CASSLAGSTGYTF
TGTGCCAGCAGCTTAGCAGGGTCAACGGGCTACACCTTC
>TRBV30|TRBJ1-6|TRBD1|-
CAWTETGGSPLHF
TGTGCCTGGACGGAGACAGGGGGTTCACCCCTCCACTTT
>TRBV2|TRBJ2-1|TRBD2|few
CASSAILAGGAVGQFF
TGTGCCAGCAGCGCGATACTAGCGGGGGGGGCCGTGGGGCAGTTCTTC
>TRBV7-6|TRBJ1-4|-|many
CASSLAGAGEKLFF
TGTGCCAGCAGCTTAGCGGGGGCGGGAGAAAAACTGTTTTTT
>TRBV5-1|TRBJ2-3|-|many
CASSFGAQDTQYF
TGCGCCAGCAGCTTCGGAGCACAGGATACGCAGTATTTT
>TRBV25-1|TRBJ1-6|TRBD1|-
CASSEDRDVYNSPLHF
TGTGCCAGCAGTGAGGACAGGGACGTCTATAATTCACCCCTCCACTTT
>TRBV12-3/TRBV12-4|TRBJ1-6|-|many
CASSLEGGSNSPLHF
TGTGCCAGCAGTTTAGAGGGGGGATCTAATTCACCCCTCCACTTT
>TRBV12-3/TRBV12-4|TRBJ2-3|-|many
CASSLGGPRTDTQYF
TGTGCCAGCAGTTTAGGGGGACCCCGCACAGATACGCAGTATTTT
>TRBV12-3/TRBV12-4|TRBJ1-6|-|-
CASSPTGSQSPLHF
TGTGCCAGCAGTCCTACAGGGAGTCAATCACCCCTCCACTTT
>TRBV6-1|TRBJ2-5|TRBD2|many
CASTEGTSLETQYF
TGTGCCAGCACCGAGGGGACTAGTTTGGAGACCCAGTACTTC
>TRBV4-2|TRBJ2-5|-|-
CASSQDLEEYKTQYF
TGTGCCAGCAGCCAAGATCTTGAGGAATACAAGACCCAGTACTTC
>TRBV25-1|TRBJ1-1|-|-
CASSERDTEAFF
TGTGCCAGCAGTGAAAGGGACACTGAAGCTTTCTTT
>TRBV12-3/TRBV12-4|TRBJ2-2|-|many
CASSFFAAGFTGELFF
TGTGCCAGCAGTTTCTTTGCAGCGGGTTTCACCGGGGAGCTGTTTTTT
>TRBV12-3/TRBV12-4|TRBJ2-1|-|many
CASSPGTPESEQFF
TGTGCCAGCAGTCCCGGGACCCCGGAAAGTGAGCAGTTCTTC
>TRBV29-1|TRBJ2-3|TRBD2|few
CSAWGGERTSTDTQYF
TGCAGCGCCTGGGGGGGGGAAAGGACAAGCACAGATACGCAGTATTTT
>TRBV3-1|TRBJ2-5|TRBD2|many
CASSQGGRTSQLF
TGTGCCAGCAGCCAAGGGGGCCGGACTAGCCAACTCTTC
>TRBV7-2|TRBJ2-3|TRBD2|-
CAGSTPSGATDTQYF
TGTGCCGGCAGCACCCCTAGCGGGGCGACAGATACGCAGTATTTT
>TRBV28|TRBJ2-7|-|few
CASSRPGHLTGYF
TGTGCCAGCAGTAGGCCGGGACACCTAACGGGGTACTTC
>TRBV12-3/TRBV12-4|TRBJ1-1|TRBD1|many
CASTLGQGRMNTEAFF
TGTGCCAGCACCCTAGGACAGGGCCGTATGAACACTGAAGCTTTCTTT
>TRBV7-3|TRBJ2-1|-|many
CASSLTSYNEQFF
TGTGCCAGCAGCTTGACTAGCTACAATGAGCAGTTCTTC
>TRBV19|TRBJ1-6|-|-
CASTWTANNSPLHF
TGTGCCAGTACCTGGACGGCCAATAATTCACCCCTCCACTTT
>TRBV6-1|TRBJ1-1|TRBD1|-
CASNSDDRATTEAFF
TGTGCCAGCAACAGCGACGACAGGGCGACCACTGAAGCTTTCTTT
>TRBV7-2|TRBJ2-5|-|few
CASSLFGGGEETQYF
TGTGCCAGCAGCTTATTTGGGGGCGGAGAAGAGACCCAGTACTTC